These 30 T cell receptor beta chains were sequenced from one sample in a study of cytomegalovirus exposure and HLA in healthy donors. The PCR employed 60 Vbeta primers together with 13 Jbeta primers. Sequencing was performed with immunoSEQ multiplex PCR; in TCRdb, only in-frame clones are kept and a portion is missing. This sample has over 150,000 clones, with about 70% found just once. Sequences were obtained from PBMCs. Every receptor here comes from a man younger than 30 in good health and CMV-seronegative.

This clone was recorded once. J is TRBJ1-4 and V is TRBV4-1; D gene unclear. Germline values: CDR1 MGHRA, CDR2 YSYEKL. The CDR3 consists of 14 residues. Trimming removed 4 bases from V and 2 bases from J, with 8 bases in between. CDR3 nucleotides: TGCGCCAGCAGCCCCAGTGTTACTAATGAAAAACTGTTTTTT. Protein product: CASSPSVTNEKLFF.

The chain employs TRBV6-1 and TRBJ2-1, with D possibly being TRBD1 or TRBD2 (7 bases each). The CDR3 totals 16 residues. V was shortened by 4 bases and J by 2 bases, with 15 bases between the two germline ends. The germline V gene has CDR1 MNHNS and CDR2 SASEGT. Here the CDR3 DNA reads TGTGCCAGCAGTGGAGCGGGGACAGCCACCTACAATGAGCAGTTCTTC. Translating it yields CASSGAGTATYNEQFF.

CDR3 residues: CASSQTQVSYEQYF. The CDR3 coding sequence is TGCGCCAGCAGCCAAACCCAGGTGAGCTACGAGCAGTACTTC. The V gene is TRBV4-1, the J gene TRBJ2-7; D unclear. Germline V gene lookup returns CDR1 MGHRA and CDR2 YSYEKL. The V and J ends lost 2 bases and 3 bases respectively, with 11 bases between them. CDR3 length equals 14 residues.

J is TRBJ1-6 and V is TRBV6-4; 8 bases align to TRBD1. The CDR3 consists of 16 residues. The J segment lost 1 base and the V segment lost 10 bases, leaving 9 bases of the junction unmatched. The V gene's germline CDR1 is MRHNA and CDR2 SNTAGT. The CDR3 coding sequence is TGTGCCACCGAAGCACAGGGGGGGTCCTATAATTCACCCCTCCACTTT. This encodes CATEAQGGSYNSPLHF.

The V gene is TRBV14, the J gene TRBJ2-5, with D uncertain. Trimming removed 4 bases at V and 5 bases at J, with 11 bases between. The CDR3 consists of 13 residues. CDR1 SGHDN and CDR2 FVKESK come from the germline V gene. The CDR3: CASSRLRRETQYF. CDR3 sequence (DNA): TGTGCCAGCAGCCGACTCCGCCGGGAGACCCAGTACTTC.

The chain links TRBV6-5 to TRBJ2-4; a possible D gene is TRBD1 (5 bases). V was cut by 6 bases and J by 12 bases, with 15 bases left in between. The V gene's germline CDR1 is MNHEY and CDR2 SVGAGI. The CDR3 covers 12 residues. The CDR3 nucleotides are TGTGCCAGCAGGTCTCGAGTTGACAGTCAGTACTTC. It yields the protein CASRSRVDSQYF.

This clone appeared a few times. For the CDR3, the DNA is TGTGCCAGCAGTTTGATGGGGCCCTCCTCCTACGAGCAGTACGTC. The encoded protein is CASSLMGPSSYEQYV. The gene calls are TRBV27 and TRBJ2-7; D possibly corresponds to TRBD1 (5 bases). V shed 3 bases and J shed 0 bases, with 12 bases lying between them. The CDR3 has 15 amino acids. CDR1 is MNHEY, CDR2 SMNVEV, per germline (reference sequence).

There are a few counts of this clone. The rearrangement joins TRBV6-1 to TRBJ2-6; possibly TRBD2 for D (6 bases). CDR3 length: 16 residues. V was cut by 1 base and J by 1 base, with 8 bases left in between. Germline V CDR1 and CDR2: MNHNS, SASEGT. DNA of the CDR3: TGTGCCAGCAGTGAAGATGGGGGGTCTGGGGCCAACGTCCTGACTTTC. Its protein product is CASSEDGGSGANVLTF.

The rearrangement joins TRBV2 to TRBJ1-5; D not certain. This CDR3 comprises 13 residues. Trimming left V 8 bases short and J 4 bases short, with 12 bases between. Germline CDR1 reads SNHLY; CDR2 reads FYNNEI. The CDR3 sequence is CASVGRANQPQHF. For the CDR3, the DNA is TGTGCCAGCGTGGGCAGAGCAAATCAGCCCCAGCATTTT.

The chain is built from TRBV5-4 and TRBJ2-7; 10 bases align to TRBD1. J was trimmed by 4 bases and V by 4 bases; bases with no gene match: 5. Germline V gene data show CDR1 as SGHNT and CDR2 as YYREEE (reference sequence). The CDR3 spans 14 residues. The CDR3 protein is CASSRDRGLYEQYV. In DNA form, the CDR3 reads TGTGCCAGCAGCCGTGACAGGGGGCTATACGAGCAGTACGTC.

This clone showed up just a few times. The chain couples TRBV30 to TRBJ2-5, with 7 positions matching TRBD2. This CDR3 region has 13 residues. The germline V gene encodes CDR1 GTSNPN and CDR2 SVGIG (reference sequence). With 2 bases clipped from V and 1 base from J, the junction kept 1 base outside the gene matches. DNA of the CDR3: TGTGCCTGGAGTCGCGGGGGCCAAGAGACCCAGTACTTC. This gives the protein CAWSRGGQETQYF.

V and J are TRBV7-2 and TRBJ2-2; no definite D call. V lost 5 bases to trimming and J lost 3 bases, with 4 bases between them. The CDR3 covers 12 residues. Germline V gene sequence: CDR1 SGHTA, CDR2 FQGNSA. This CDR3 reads CASSIYTGELFF. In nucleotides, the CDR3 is TGTGCCAGCAGCATCTACACCGGGGAGCTGTTTTTT.

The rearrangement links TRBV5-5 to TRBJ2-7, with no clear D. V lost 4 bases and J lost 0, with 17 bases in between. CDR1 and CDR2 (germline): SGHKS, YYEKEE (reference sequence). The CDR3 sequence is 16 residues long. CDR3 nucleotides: TGTGCCAGCAGCGCAGAGACCGTTCCTAGCTCCTACGAGCAGTACTTC. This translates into CASSAETVPSSYEQYF.

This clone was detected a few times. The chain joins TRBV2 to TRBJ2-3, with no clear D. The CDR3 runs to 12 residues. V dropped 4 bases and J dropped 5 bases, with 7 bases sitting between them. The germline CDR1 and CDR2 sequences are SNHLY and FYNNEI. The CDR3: CASSGGGDTQYF. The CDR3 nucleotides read TGTGCCAGCAGTGGCGGCGGAGATACGCAGTATTTT. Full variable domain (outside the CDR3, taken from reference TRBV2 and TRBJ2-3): EPEVTQTPSHQVTQMGQEVILRCVPISNHLYFYWYRQILGQKVEFLVSFYNNEISEKSEIFDDQFSVERPDGSNFTLKIRSTKLEDSAMYFCASSGGGDTQYFGPGTRLTVL.

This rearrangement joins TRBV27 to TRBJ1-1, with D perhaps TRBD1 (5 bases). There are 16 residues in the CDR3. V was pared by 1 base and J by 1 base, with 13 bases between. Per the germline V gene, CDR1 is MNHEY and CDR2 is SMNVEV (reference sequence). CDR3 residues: CASSLWAGYANTEAFF. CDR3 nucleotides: TGTGCCAGCAGTTTATGGGCAGGGTACGCGAACACTGAAGCTTTCTTT.

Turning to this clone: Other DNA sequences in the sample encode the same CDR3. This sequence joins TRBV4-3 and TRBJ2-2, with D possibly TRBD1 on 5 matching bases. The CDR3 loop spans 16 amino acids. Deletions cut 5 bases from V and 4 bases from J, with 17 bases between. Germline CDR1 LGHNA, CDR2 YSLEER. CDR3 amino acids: CASSSSLDTSTGELFF. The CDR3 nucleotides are TGCGCCAGCAGCTCTAGTCTGGACACTTCCACCGGGGAGCTGTTTTTT.

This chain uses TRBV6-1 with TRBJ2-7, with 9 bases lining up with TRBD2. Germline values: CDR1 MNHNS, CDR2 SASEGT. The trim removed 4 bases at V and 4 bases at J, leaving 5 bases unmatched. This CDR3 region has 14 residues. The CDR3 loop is CASSGTAGGYEQYF. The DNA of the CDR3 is TGTGCCAGCAGTGGAACAGCGGGGGGATACGAGCAGTACTTC.

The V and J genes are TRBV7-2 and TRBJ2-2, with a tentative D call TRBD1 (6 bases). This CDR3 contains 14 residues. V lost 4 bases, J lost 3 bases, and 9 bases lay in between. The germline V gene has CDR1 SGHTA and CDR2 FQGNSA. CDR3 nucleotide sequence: TGTGCCAGCAGCTCACAGGGTTACACCGGGGAGCTGTTTTTT. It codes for CASSSQGYTGELFF.

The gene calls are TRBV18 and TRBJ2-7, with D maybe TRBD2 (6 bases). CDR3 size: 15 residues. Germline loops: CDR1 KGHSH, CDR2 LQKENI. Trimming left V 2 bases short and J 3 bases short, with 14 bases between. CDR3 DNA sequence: TGTGCCAGCTCACCAGAGACTCTCGGGGGCTACGAGCAGTACTTC. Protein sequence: CASSPETLGGYEQYF.

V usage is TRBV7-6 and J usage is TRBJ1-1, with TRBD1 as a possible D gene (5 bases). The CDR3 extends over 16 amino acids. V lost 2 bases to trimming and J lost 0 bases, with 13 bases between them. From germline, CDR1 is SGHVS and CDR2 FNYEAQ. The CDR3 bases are TGTGCCAGCAGCTTAAAGGCAGGGTACATGAACACTGAAGCTTTCTTT. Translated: CASSLKAGYMNTEAFF.

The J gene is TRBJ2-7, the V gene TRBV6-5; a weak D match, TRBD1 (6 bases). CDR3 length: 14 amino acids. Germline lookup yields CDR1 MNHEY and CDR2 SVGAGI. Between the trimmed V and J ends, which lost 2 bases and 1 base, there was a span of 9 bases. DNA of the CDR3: TGTGCCAGCAGTTACCTCCAGGGGTCCTACGAGCAGTACTTC. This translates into CASSYLQGSYEQYF.

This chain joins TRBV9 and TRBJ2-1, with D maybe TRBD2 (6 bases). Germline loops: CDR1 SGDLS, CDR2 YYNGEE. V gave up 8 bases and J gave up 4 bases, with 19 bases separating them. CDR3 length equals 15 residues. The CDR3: CARTDSIAEYNEQFF. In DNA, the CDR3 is TGTGCCAGAACCGACAGTATAGCGGAGTACAATGAGCAGTTCTTC.

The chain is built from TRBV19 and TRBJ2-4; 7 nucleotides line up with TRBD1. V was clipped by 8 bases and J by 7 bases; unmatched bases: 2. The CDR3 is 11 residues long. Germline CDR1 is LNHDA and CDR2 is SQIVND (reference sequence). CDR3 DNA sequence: TGTGCCAGTTCGACAGGGAACATTCAGTACTTC. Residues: CASSTGNIQYF.

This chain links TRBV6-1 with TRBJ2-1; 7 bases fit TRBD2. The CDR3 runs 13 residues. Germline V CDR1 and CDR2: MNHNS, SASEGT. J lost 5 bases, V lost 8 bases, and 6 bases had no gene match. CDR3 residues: CASGLAAHNEQFF. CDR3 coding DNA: TGTGCCAGCGGGCTAGCGGCTCACAATGAGCAGTTCTTC.

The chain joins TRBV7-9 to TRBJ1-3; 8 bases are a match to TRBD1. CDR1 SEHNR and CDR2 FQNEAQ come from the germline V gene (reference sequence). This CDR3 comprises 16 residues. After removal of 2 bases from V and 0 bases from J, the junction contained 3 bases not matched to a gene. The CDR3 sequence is CASSLRDRTSGNTIYF. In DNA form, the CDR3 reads TGTGCCAGCAGCTTAAGGGACAGGACCTCTGGAAACACCATATATTTT.

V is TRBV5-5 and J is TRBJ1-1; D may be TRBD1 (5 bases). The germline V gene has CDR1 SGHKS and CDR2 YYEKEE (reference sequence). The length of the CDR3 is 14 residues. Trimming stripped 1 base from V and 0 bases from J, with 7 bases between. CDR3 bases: TGTGCCAGCAGCTTGACAGGAATGAACACTGAAGCTTTCTTT. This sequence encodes CASSLTGMNTEAFF.

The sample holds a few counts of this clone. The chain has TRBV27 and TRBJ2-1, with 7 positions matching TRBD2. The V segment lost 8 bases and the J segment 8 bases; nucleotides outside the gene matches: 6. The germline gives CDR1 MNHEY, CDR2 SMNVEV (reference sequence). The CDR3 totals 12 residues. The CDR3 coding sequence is TGTGCCAGCGGGGGGGGAGGGTATGAGCAGTTCTTC. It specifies CASGGGGYEQFF.

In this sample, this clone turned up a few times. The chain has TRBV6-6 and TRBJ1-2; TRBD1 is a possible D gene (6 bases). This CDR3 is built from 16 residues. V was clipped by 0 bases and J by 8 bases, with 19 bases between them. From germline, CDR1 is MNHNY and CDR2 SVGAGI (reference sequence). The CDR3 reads CASSYSHGSTQGGYTF. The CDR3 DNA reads TGTGCCAGCAGTTACTCACACGGCAGCACTCAGGGGGGCTACACCTTC.

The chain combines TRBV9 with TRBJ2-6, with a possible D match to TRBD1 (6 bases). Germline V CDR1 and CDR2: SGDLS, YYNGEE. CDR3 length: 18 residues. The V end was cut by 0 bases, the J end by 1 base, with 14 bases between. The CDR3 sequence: CASSVAPGAGSGANVLTF. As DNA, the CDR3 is TGTGCCAGCAGCGTAGCCCCAGGGGCTGGGTCTGGGGCCAACGTCCTGACTTTC.

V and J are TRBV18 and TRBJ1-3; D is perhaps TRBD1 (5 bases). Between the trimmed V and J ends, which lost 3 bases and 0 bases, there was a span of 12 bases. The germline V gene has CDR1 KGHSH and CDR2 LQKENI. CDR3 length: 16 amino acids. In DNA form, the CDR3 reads TGTGCCAGCTCACCCGCCCCCGGGGGCTCTGGAAACACCATATATTTT. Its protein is CASSPAPGGSGNTIYF.